This passage covers 28 T cell receptor beta chains from one sample sequenced in a study of shared clonotypes between healthy human individuals. The assay was immunoSEQ multiplex PCR, and TCRdb's table has in-frame clones only and misses some. The repertoire holds 450,000 to 550,000 clones, with 79% as singletons. The specimen sequenced was PBMCs. The receptor source for this set is a woman aged 40 to 50 in good health. Some clones in this sample may be carry-over from other donors' samples.

The chain links TRBV28 to TRBJ2-7; D is ambiguous. The CDR3 is 15 residues long. V was cut by 1 base and J by 3 bases, with 13 bases left in between. The germline V gene encodes CDR1 MDHEN and CDR2 SYDVKM. The CDR3 coding sequence is TGTGCCAGCAGTTTATTATCCCCCGCCGGCTACGAGCAGTACTTC. Protein product: CASSLLSPAGYEQYF.

The chain recombines TRBV6-1 with TRBJ2-7; 8 bases are a match to TRBD2. This CDR3 comprises 14 residues. Germline V gene data show CDR1 as MNHNS and CDR2 as SASEGT. Germline trimming cut 3 bases from V and 6 bases from J; bases unmatched to any gene: 7. The CDR3 DNA is TGTGCCAGCAGTGAGAGAGCGGGAGTGGGCGAGCAGTACTTC. This translates into CASSERAGVGEQYF.

The chain combines TRBV5-5 with TRBJ2-6; no clear D gene. This CDR3 has 16 residues. The germline V gene encodes CDR1 SGHKS and CDR2 YYEKEE (reference sequence). The germline V and J ends were trimmed by 7 bases and 0 bases, with 14 bases remaining between them. The CDR3 spells CASAPAGSSGANVLTF. Written as DNA, the CDR3 is TGTGCCAGCGCCCCGGCAGGTAGCTCTGGGGCCAACGTCCTGACTTTC.

This clone was seen once. The chain combines TRBV7-8 with TRBJ2-2, with D uncertain. Trimming left V 5 bases short and J 0 bases short, with 10 bases between. The CDR3 is made up of 15 amino acids. The germline V gene has CDR1 SGHVS and CDR2 FQNEAQ. CDR3: CASSATPANTGELFF. In nucleotides, the CDR3 is TGTGCCAGCAGCGCGACCCCTGCGAACACCGGGGAGCTGTTTTTT.

J is TRBJ2-2 and V is TRBV19, with 15 bases aligning to TRBD2. The CDR3 spans 16 residues. Germline CDR1 and CDR2: LNHDA and SQIVND (reference sequence). Trimming at V came to 4 bases and at J to 7 bases, leaving 4 bases not matched to a gene. The DNA for the CDR3 is TGTGCCAGTAGTACCGGACTAGCGGGAGGGCTCGGGGAGCTGTTTTTT. Protein product: CASSTGLAGGLGELFF. Together with reference TRBV19 and TRBJ2-2, the CDR3 gives the full variable domain: DGGITQSPKYLFRKEGQNVTLSCEQNLNHDAMYWYRQDPGQGLRLIYYSQIVNDFQKGDIAEGYSVSREKKESFPLTVTSAQKNPTAFYLCASSTGLAGGLGELFFGEGSRLTVL.

This chain links TRBV4-2 with TRBJ2-3; TRBD2 might be the D (5 bases). The CDR3 contains 15 residues. Germline values: CDR1 LGHNA, CDR2 YNFKEQ. Trimming removed 1 base from V and 4 bases from J, with 12 bases in between. The CDR3 nucleotides read TGTGCCAGCAGCCAAGCGGATCTAGCCGCAGATACGCAGTATTTT. It encodes CASSQADLAADTQYF.

This clone was seen once. J is TRBJ2-2 and V is TRBV7-2, with no clear D. There are 16 residues in the CDR3. V lost 1 base and J 7 bases, leaving 16 bases between the germline ends. CDR1 and CDR2 (germline): SGHTA, FQGNSA. The DNA for the CDR3 is TGTGCCAGCAGCTTAGTCCATGCACGGTTGGGCGGGGAGCTGTTTTTT. Translating it yields CASSLVHARLGGELFF.

There are a few counts of this clone. The chain uses TRBV5-4 and TRBJ2-7; TRBD2 might be the D (6 bases). The CDR3 consists of 14 residues. Trimming pared 0 bases from V and 4 bases from J, leaving 11 bases between. Per the germline V gene, CDR1 is SGHNT and CDR2 is YYREEE (reference sequence). Here the CDR3 reads CASSLAGDGYEQYF. Written as DNA, the CDR3 is TGTGCCAGCAGCTTGGCGGGAGACGGTTACGAGCAGTACTTC.

This chain joins TRBV18 and TRBJ1-5; TRBD1 matches at 11 bases. V lost 4 bases to trimming and J lost 5 bases; unmatched junction nucleotides: 4. The CDR3 loop spans 15 amino acids. Germline V lookup: CDR1 KGHSH, CDR2 LQKENI. The CDR3 is CASSLGTGGHQPQHF. The CDR3 DNA reads TGTGCCAGCTCACTTGGGACAGGGGGTCATCAGCCCCAGCATTTT.

The chain uses TRBV19 and TRBJ1-3; D uncertain. V was cut by 3 bases and J by 2 bases, with 11 bases left in between. Germline V lookup: CDR1 LNHDA, CDR2 SQIVND (reference sequence). The CDR3 is 15 residues long. The CDR3 loop reads CASSIGRTPGNTIYF. CDR3 bases: TGTGCCAGTAGTATCGGGAGAACCCCTGGAAACACCATATATTTT. The entire variable domain, with the rest obtained from reference TRBV19 and TRBJ1-3, is as follows: DGGITQSPKYLFRKEGQNVTLSCEQNLNHDAMYWYRQDPGQGLRLIYYSQIVNDFQKGDIAEGYSVSREKKESFPLTVTSAQKNPTAFYLCASSIGRTPGNTIYFGEGSWLTVV.

This clone has ten or more counts. The chain employs TRBV30 and TRBJ1-5; the match to TRBD1 covers 7 bases. Germline V gene sequence: CDR1 GTSNPN, CDR2 SVGIG (reference sequence). With 5 bases clipped from V and 3 bases from J, the junction kept 10 bases outside the gene matches. CDR3 length equals 15 residues. CDR3 DNA sequence: TGTGCCTGGGCCCACAGGGGTAATTACAATCAGCCCCAGCATTTT. Translated, it gives CAWAHRGNYNQPQHF.

This clone was seen repeatedly, ten times or more. The chain recombines TRBV29-1 with TRBJ2-1; 9 nucleotides match TRBD1. This CDR3 is built from 15 residues. Germline loops: CDR1 SQVTM, CDR2 ANQGSEA. In DNA form, the CDR3 reads TGCAGTGCCGGGGGAAGGACAGGGGCCTACAATGAGCAGTTCTTC. This encodes CSAGGRTGAYNEQFF.

V gene TRBV7-2 combines with J gene TRBJ2-5; D not resolved. The V end lost 7 bases, the J end lost 2 bases, and 17 bases lay between the germline ends. The CDR3 consists of 15 residues. Germline loops: CDR1 SGHTA, CDR2 FQGNSA. The CDR3 bases are TGTGCCAGCATCCTTAGAGGTAGGTCTCAAGAGACCCAGTACTTC. Encoded protein: CASILRGRSQETQYF. Variable domain in full (rest from reference TRBV7-2 and TRBJ2-5): GAGVSQSPSNKVTEKGKDVELRCDPISGHTALYWYRQSLGQGLEFLIYFQGNSAPDKSGLPSDRFSAERTGGSVSTLTIQRTQQEDSAVYLCASILRGRSQETQYFGPGTRLLVL.

The CDR3 DNA is TGTGCCAGCAGTGGCCCGGACGGCTACACCTTC. This gives the protein CASSGPDGYTF. The chain carries TRBV2 and TRBJ1-2; D remains unclear. Looked up from germline, CDR1 is SNHLY and CDR2 is FYNNEI. The CDR3 has 11 residues. Trimming shortened V by 4 bases and J by 8 bases, and 8 bases separated the two germline ends.

The chain uses TRBV12-5 and TRBJ2-1, with 10 bases lining up with TRBD2. The CDR3 is 15 residues long. The germline V gene has CDR1 LGHNT and CDR2 FRNRAP. J lost 5 bases, V lost 6 bases, and 7 bases had no gene match. CDR3 amino acids: CASGSSGRAHNEQFF. The CDR3 nucleotides are TGTGCTAGTGGCTCAAGCGGGAGGGCCCACAATGAGCAGTTCTTC.

The V call is TRBV5-4, the J call TRBJ2-1; 7 positions agree with TRBD2. With V trimmed by 6 bases and J by 15 bases, 18 bases remained unmatched. CDR1 is SGHNT, CDR2 YYREEE, per germline (reference sequence). The CDR3 consists of 14 residues. CDR3 coding DNA: TGTGCCAGCACGGACGAGGGGTCGGGAGGCCGGTGGTTCTTC. It codes for CASTDEGSGGRWFF.

The chain has TRBV28 and TRBJ2-7, with TRBD2 matching over 8 bases. This CDR3 spans 14 amino acids. The germline V gene encodes CDR1 MDHEN and CDR2 SYDVKM. V lost 6 bases, J lost 2 bases, and 6 bases stayed unmatched. The CDR3 region has the DNA TGTGCCAGCAGGGTAGCGGGATACACCTACGAGCAGTACTTC. Protein product: CASRVAGYTYEQYF. Using reference TRBV28 and TRBJ2-7 for the parts outside the CDR3, the full variable domain is DVKVTQSSRYLVKRTGEKVFLECVQDMDHENMFWYRQDPGLGLRLIYFSYDVKMKEKGDIPEGYSVSREKKERFSLILESASTNQTSMYLCASRVAGYTYEQYFGPGTRLTVT.

DNA for the CDR3: TGTGCCAGCAGCGTAGAGTCACGGACAGGGGGCTTTCTGGACACTGAAGCTTTCTTT. Translation gives CASSVESRTGGFLDTEAFF. This rearrangement joins TRBV9 to TRBJ1-1, with 11 bases identical to TRBD1. The V and J ends lost 0 bases and 3 bases, in that order; junction bases with no gene match: 13. This CDR3 is built from 19 residues. Germline V gene data show CDR1 as SGDLS and CDR2 as YYNGEE.

Concerning this clone itself: Additional DNA sequences in this sample encode the identical CDR3. The chain recombines TRBV9 with TRBJ2-7; 7 positions match TRBD2. The germline gives CDR1 SGDLS, CDR2 YYNGEE. Germline trimming cut 0 bases from V and 2 bases from J; bases unmatched to any gene: 2. The CDR3 runs 14 residues. The CDR3 protein is CASSVVAGAYEQYF. The CDR3 nucleotides read TGTGCCAGCAGCGTAGTAGCGGGCGCCTACGAGCAGTACTTC.

This chain joins TRBV2 and TRBJ2-7; possible D gene TRBD1, 5 bases. In germline, CDR1 is SNHLY, CDR2 FYNNEI. V lost 4 bases and J lost 3, with 19 bases in between. This CDR3 is 16 amino acids long. The CDR3 spells CASSGSGAESYYEQYF. CDR3 in DNA: TGTGCCAGCAGTGGATCTGGGGCGGAATCCTACTACGAGCAGTACTTC.

V gene TRBV21-1 combines with J gene TRBJ2-3; the DNA was not used to check the table's D call, TRBD1. TRBV21-1 is a documented pseudogene. The CDR3 runs to 19 residues. For the CDR3, the DNA is TGTGCCAGCAGCACTGGGACAGGGGCGGCACGGGCTAGCACAGATACGCAGTATTTT. Translated: CASSTGTGAARASTDTQYF.

This clone was observed many times. The rearrangement links TRBV28 to TRBJ2-7; TRBD2 matches at 8 bases. The J segment lost 13 bases and the V segment lost 3 bases, leaving 8 bases of the junction unmatched. The CDR3 has 12 amino acids. Germline V gene lookup returns CDR1 MDHEN and CDR2 SYDVKM. CDR3 loop: CASSFGSGGSYF. CDR3 nucleotides: TGTGCCAGCAGTTTTGGGAGCGGGGGTTCTTACTTC.

This clone was found many times. The identical CDR3 is also encoded by other nucleotide sequences in the sample. The rearrangement joins TRBV4-1 to TRBJ2-7; D ambiguous. CDR3 length: 13 residues. In germline, CDR1 is MGHRA, CDR2 YSYEKL. With 3 bases removed from V and 7 bases from J, the gap between germline ends came to 13 bases. The CDR3 sequence is CASSQLDPIEQYF. The CDR3 bases are TGCGCCAGCAGCCAGCTAGACCCAATAGAGCAGTACTTC.

This chain joins TRBV18 and TRBJ2-2; 7 bases map to TRBD1. The CDR3 spans 15 residues. The V gene end was trimmed by 5 bases and the J gene end by 4 bases; junction bases not matched to a gene: 7. Germline V lookup: CDR1 KGHSH, CDR2 LQKENI. CDR3 loop: CASSKGQAGTGELFF. The CDR3 bases are TGTGCCAGCTCAAAAGGACAGGCAGGCACCGGGGAGCTGTTTTTT.

In this sample, this clone turned up once. The V call is TRBV27, the J call TRBJ2-7, with 8 nucleotides matching TRBD1. There are 16 residues in the CDR3. V lost 2 bases and J lost 4; bases outside the gene matches: 10. The germline gives CDR1 MNHEY, CDR2 SMNVEV (reference sequence). CDR3 amino acids: CASSLDPGTGIYEQYF. In DNA, the CDR3 is TGTGCCAGCAGTTTAGATCCCGGGACAGGTATTTACGAGCAGTACTTC.

This sequence joins TRBV9 and TRBJ2-1, with TRBD2 matching over 10 bases. Germline CDR1 SGDLS, CDR2 YYNGEE. The CDR3 length is 13 residues. After removal of 3 bases from V and 13 bases from J, the junction contained 7 bases not matched to a gene. The chain's CDR3 is CASSEGLAKLQFF. In DNA, the CDR3 is TGTGCCAGCAGCGAGGGACTAGCGAAACTCCAGTTCTTC.

The chain uses TRBV28 and TRBJ2-7; the match to TRBD1 covers 9 bases. Germline values: CDR1 MDHEN, CDR2 SYDVKM. The length of the CDR3 is 15 residues. V lost 6 bases and J lost 1; bases outside the gene matches: 7. The chain's CDR3 is CASRLTGGESYEQYF. CDR3 nucleotides: TGTGCCAGCAGGTTGACAGGGGGAGAATCCTACGAGCAGTACTTC.

V is TRBV7-3 and J is TRBJ2-2, with 9 positions matching TRBD1. This CDR3 has 16 amino acids. Germline V gene lookup returns CDR1 SGHTA and CDR2 FQGTGA. The trim removed 5 bases at V and 3 bases at J, leaving 7 bases unmatched. The CDR3 spells CASSLRTGDDTGELFF. The DNA of the CDR3 is TGTGCCAGCAGCCTGCGGACAGGGGACGACACCGGGGAGCTGTTTTTT.